These T cell receptor beta chains were read from a single sample in a study of OX40 agonist ivuxolimab in advanced cancers. Using immunoSEQ multiplex PCR, the repertoire was profiled, and TCRdb retains in-frame clones only, with some absent. This sample has roughly 66,000 clones; approximately 85% occur once, and the top ten carry roughly 0.4%. This specimen was CD4+ or CD8+ T cells sorted from blood, taken in a trial of the OX40 agonist ivuxolimab. The receptors derive from an adult with an advanced solid tumor such as melanoma, head and neck, liver or kidney cancer. Each CDR3 is given with its conserved first and last residue. D genes are given only for firm matches. The size of a clone is reported for some rows only, either as once, few or many, or as a class for expanded clones.

v_gene: TRBV18
d_gene: .
abundance: .
j_gene: TRBJ2-7
CDR3aa: CASSPRQSYEQYF
CDR3nt: TGTGCCAGCTCACCGAGGCAGTCCTACGAGCAGTACTTC

v_gene: TRBV9
d_gene: .
abundance: .
j_gene: TRBJ2-3
CDR3aa: CASSVLSSGDTQYF
CDR3nt: TGTGCCAGCAGCGTCCTATCCTCCGGCGATACGCAGTATTTT

v_gene: TRBV11-2
d_gene: .
abundance: .
j_gene: TRBJ2-7
CDR3aa: CASSLVQDLSYEQYF
CDR3nt: TGTGCCAGCAGCTTAGTACAGGACCTCTCCTACGAGCAGTACTTC

v_gene: TRBV4-1
d_gene: .
abundance: .
j_gene: TRBJ1-3
CDR3aa: CASSQFEVPGFSGNTIYF
CDR3nt: TGCGCCAGCAGCCAATTTGAGGTTCCGGGGTTCTCTGGAAACACCATATATTTT

v_gene: TRBV7-9
d_gene: TRBD1
abundance: .
j_gene: TRBJ1-1
CDR3aa: CASSRDRGGSGAFF
CDR3nt: TGTGCCAGCAGCCGGGACAGGGGTGGGTCAGGAGCTTTCTTT

v_gene: TRBV5-4
d_gene: .
abundance: .
j_gene: TRBJ2-1
CDR3aa: CASSLSNEQFF
CDR3nt: TGTGCCAGCAGCTTATCCAATGAGCAGTTCTTC

v_gene: TRBV7-9
d_gene: .
abundance: .
j_gene: TRBJ1-6
CDR3aa: CASSPRGGDNSPLHF
CDR3nt: TGTGCCAGCAGCCCCCGAGGGGGAGATAATTCACCCCTCCACTTT

v_gene: TRBV7-2
d_gene: TRBD1
abundance: few
j_gene: TRBJ2-4
CDR3aa: CASSTRTGDGNIQYF
CDR3nt: TGTGCCAGCAGCACCCGGACAGGGGACGGAAACATTCAGTACTTC

v_gene: TRBV6-6
d_gene: .
abundance: .
j_gene: TRBJ2-7
CDR3aa: CASYNPQGAYEQYF
CDR3nt: TGTGCCAGCTACAACCCACAGGGTGCCTACGAGCAGTACTTC

v_gene: TRBV6-1
d_gene: .
abundance: .
j_gene: TRBJ2-5
CDR3aa: CASSEGGTQETQYF
CDR3nt: TGTGCCAGCAGTGAAGGGGGAACCCAAGAGACCCAGTACTTC

v_gene: TRBV28
d_gene: TRBD2
abundance: .
j_gene: TRBJ2-1
CDR3aa: CASSRAGTSGTNEQFF
CDR3nt: TGTGCCAGCAGCCGGGCCGGGACTAGCGGGACTAATGAGCAGTTCTTC

v_gene: TRBV27
d_gene: .
abundance: few
j_gene: TRBJ1-1
CDR3aa: CASSLIGPNTEAFF
CDR3nt: TGTGCCAGCAGTTTAATTGGTCCGAACACTGAAGCTTTCTTT

v_gene: TRBV30
d_gene: TRBD1
abundance: .
j_gene: TRBJ1-6
CDR3aa: CAWRNRGERSPLHF
CDR3nt: TGTGCCTGGAGGAACAGGGGGGAAAGGTCACCCCTCCACTTT

v_gene: TRBV18
d_gene: TRBD1
abundance: .
j_gene: TRBJ2-7
CDR3aa: CASSQGAAYEQYF
CDR3nt: TGTGCCAGCTCCCAGGGGGCAGCCTACGAGCAGTACTTC

v_gene: TRBV2
d_gene: .
abundance: .
j_gene: TRBJ2-2
CDR3aa: CASMETSNTGELFF
CDR3nt: TGTGCCAGCATGGAAACTTCGAACACCGGGGAGCTGTTTTTT